The rows below give T cell receptor beta chains drawn from one sample of a study of identical twins. TCRdb re-derived calls from the 5' RACE reads in MiXCR, one entry per CDR3 protein. The repertoire has 500,000 or so distinct CDR3 sequences, roughly an eighth of them found once; the top ten carry 0.98%. These sequences were also reported in another study, on yellow fever vaccine responses in identical twins.

The specimen sequenced was CD4+ T cells sorted from blood. The receptors stem from a young woman in good health. CDR3s include the opening cysteine and the closing phenylalanine or tryptophan. D genes are given only for firm matches. The size of a clone is reported for some rows only, either as once, few or many, or as a class for expanded clones.

CDR3: CASSLARGVGNQPQHF
DNA: TGTGCCAGCAGCTTGGCAAGGGGTGTTGGCAATCAGCCCCAGCATTTT
J: TRBJ1-5
D: -
size: -
V: TRBV5-6

CDR3: CATIAGEYSNQPQHF
DNA: TGTGCCACCATCGCAGGGGAGTATAGCAATCAGCCCCAGCATTTT
J: TRBJ1-5
D: -
size: -
V: TRBV19

CDR3: CASSLGTKQETQYF
DNA: TGCGCCAGCAGTCTCGGCACCAAACAAGAGACCCAGTACTTC
J: TRBJ2-5
D: -
size: -
V: TRBV5-1

CDR3: CASSRDSAYEQYF
DNA: TGTGCCAGCAGCAGGGACAGTGCCTACGAGCAGTACTTC
J: TRBJ2-7
D: TRBD1
size: many
V: TRBV12-3/TRBV12-4

CDR3: CASSFAGKGDTGELFF
DNA: TGTGCCAGCAGTTTCGCTGGGAAAGGTGACACCGGGGAGCTGTTTTTT
J: TRBJ2-2
D: -
size: few
V: TRBV12-3/TRBV12-4

CDR3: CASSFGQGERPQHF
DNA: TGTGCCAGCAGTTTCGGACAGGGAGAAAGGCCCCAGCATTTT
J: TRBJ1-5
D: TRBD1
size: -
V: TRBV12-3/TRBV12-4

CDR3: CASSESAAPLHF
DNA: TGTGCCAGCAGTGAATCAGCAGCACCCCTCCACTTT
J: TRBJ1-6
D: -
size: few
V: TRBV25-1

CDR3: CASSLNRGSYEQYF
DNA: TGTGCCAGCAGCCTAAACAGGGGTAGTTACGAGCAGTACTTC
J: TRBJ2-7
D: TRBD1
size: many
V: TRBV12-3/TRBV12-4

CDR3: CASSLASLAGGPNEQFF
DNA: TGCGCCAGCAGCTTGGCCTCCCTAGCGGGGGGGCCCAATGAGCAGTTCTTC
J: TRBJ2-1
D: TRBD2
size: -
V: TRBV5-1

CDR3: CSAPGTSTYNEQFF
DNA: TGCAGTGCACCCGGGACTAGCACATACAATGAGCAGTTCTTC
J: TRBJ2-1
D: TRBD2
size: -
V: TRBV20-1

CDR3: CASTPQTVTYEQYF
DNA: TGTGCCAGCACCCCTCAGACGGTAACCTACGAGCAGTACTTC
J: TRBJ2-7
D: -
size: -
V: TRBV6-1

CDR3: CASSVTLGQGGYGEETQYF
DNA: TGTGCCAGCAGCGTGACCCTCGGACAGGGAGGATATGGGGAAGAGACCCAGTACTTC
J: TRBJ2-5
D: TRBD1
size: -
V: TRBV9

CDR3: CASSGGGPTDTQYF
DNA: TGTGCCAGCAGTGGGGGGGGACCCACAGATACGCAGTATTTT
J: TRBJ2-3
D: TRBD2
size: -
V: TRBV2

CDR3: CSARARGGRGTYNEQFF
DNA: TGCAGTGCTAGAGCCCGAGGGGGGCGGGGGACCTACAATGAGCAGTTCTTC
J: TRBJ2-1
D: -
size: -
V: TRBV20-1

CDR3: CASSHLGQAASSYNEQFF
DNA: TGCGCCAGCAGCCACTTGGGACAGGCCGCTTCTAGCTACAATGAGCAGTTCTTC
J: TRBJ2-1
D: TRBD1
size: few
V: TRBV4-3

CDR3: CASSLAYGTQTYEQYF
DNA: TGTGCCAGCAGCTTAGCGTACGGGACTCAGACCTACGAGCAGTACTTC
J: TRBJ2-7
D: -
size: -
V: TRBV7-8

CDR3: CSVGRGQVNGEQYF
DNA: TGCAGCGTTGGCCGGGGACAGGTAAACGGCGAGCAGTACTTC
J: TRBJ2-7
D: TRBD1
size: -
V: TRBV29-1

CDR3: CASSLPSGQGSYEQYF
DNA: TGCGCCAGCAGCTTGCCGTCGGGACAGGGGTCCTACGAGCAGTACTTC
J: TRBJ2-7
D: TRBD1
size: -
V: TRBV5-1

CDR3: CSAYIAGKQQETQYF
DNA: TGCAGTGCTTACATAGCGGGAAAGCAACAAGAGACCCAGTACTTC
J: TRBJ2-5
D: TRBD2
size: few
V: TRBV20-1

CDR3: CSARETSGNSYEQYF
DNA: TGCAGTGCTAGAGAAACTAGCGGGAACTCCTACGAGCAGTACTTC
J: TRBJ2-7
D: TRBD2
size: -
V: TRBV20-1